A selection of T cell receptor beta chains follows, all from one sample in a study of blood T cell repertoires in COVID-19. Clones were read by immunoSEQ multiplex PCR, and TCRdb kept only the in-frame ones, dropping some. The table records 35,000 to 45,000 clones, more than 70% of them present only once. The sequenced sample was peripheral blood. The receptors come from a human donor in a cohort sampled during active COVID-19. CDR3s include the opening cysteine and the closing phenylalanine or tryptophan. D genes are given only for firm matches. Rows may omit the clone size; those that give it use once, few, many or a size class.

clone_size	v_call	d_call	j_call	cdr3_nt	cdr3_aa
once	TRBV12-5	.	TRBJ1-5	TGTGCTAGTGGTTGGGGGGGGGATCAGCCCCAGCATTTT	CASGWGGDQPQHF
.	TRBV25-1	TRBD1	TRBJ1-2	TGTGCCAGCAGGGGGGACAGCCTTACCGGCTACACCTTC	CASRGDSLTGYTF
.	TRBV6-6	.	TRBJ2-3	TGTGCCAGCAGTTACGCGAATCGGCAGTATTTT	CASSYANRQYF
.	TRBV14	TRBD2	TRBJ2-3	TGTGCCAGCAGCCTTGGGACTAGCGGGGGAGTTACGCAGTATTTT	CASSLGTSGGVTQYF
.	TRBV12-3/TRBV12-4	.	TRBJ1-1	TGTGCCAGCGTACGGGGAACTGAAGCTTTCTTT	CASVRGTEAFF
.	TRBV28	TRBD1	TRBJ2-4	TGTGCCAGCAGCTCCCGGACAGGGGGGCCCAAAAACATTCAGTACTTC	CASSSRTGGPKNIQYF
.	TRBV6-5	TRBD1	TRBJ1-2	TGTGCCAGCAGTTACGACAGGGGTTATGGCTACACCTTC	CASSYDRGYGYTF
.	TRBV6-4	.	TRBJ2-1	TGTGCCAGCAGCGCCGCGGCAGGGAATGAGCAGTTCTTC	CASSAAAGNEQFF
.	TRBV5-6	TRBD1	TRBJ2-2	TGTGCCAGCAGCTTCGGGACAGGGAACACCGGGGAGCTGTTTTTT	CASSFGTGNTGELFF
.	TRBV6-5	.	TRBJ2-5	TGTGCCAGCAGTTACCCGGGAAGTAAGGAGACCCAGTACTTC	CASSYPGSKETQYF
.	TRBV6-2/TRBV6-3	.	TRBJ2-2	TGTGCCAGCAGCCACGGGGAGGGGGGGCCGGCCGGGGAGCTGTTTTTT	CASSHGEGGPAGELFF
.	TRBV27	.	TRBJ1-1	TGTGCCAGCAGTCGATTACCCCCGAGGGGGACCGAGAACACTGAAGCTTTCTTT	CASSRLPPRGTENTEAFF
.	TRBV7-9	.	TRBJ2-2	TGTGCCAGCAGCCTTTGGGGACACGCCACCGGGGAGCTGTTTTTT	CASSLWGHATGELFF
.	TRBV19	TRBD1	TRBJ1-6	TGTGCCAGTAGTTCGCTTCCGGGACAGGGAAGGATGGAGAGGGGGTATAATTCACCCCTCCACTTT	CASSSLPGQGRMERGYNSPLHF
.	TRBV7-2	.	TRBJ2-3	TGTGCCAGCAGCCCGGGACTTGTCACAGATACGCAGTATTTT	CASSPGLVTDTQYF
.	TRBV28	.	TRBJ2-5	TGTGCCAGCAGTCCCGGGGGCCAAGAGACCCAGTACTTC	CASSPGGQETQYF
.	TRBV19	.	TRBJ1-2	TGTGCCAGTGAGACAGTTCGTGGCTACACCTTC	CASETVRGYTF
.	TRBV5-5	.	TRBJ2-5	TGTGCCAGCAGCTCATTAAAGGGGGAGACCCAGTACTTC	CASSSLKGETQYF
.	TRBV7-3	TRBD2	TRBJ2-1	TGTGCCAGCAGCGCAGTGGGGGGGAGAGCGGCGGCCTCCTACAATGAGCAGTTCTTC	CASSAVGGRAAASYNEQFF
.	TRBV5-4	TRBD1	TRBJ2-7	TGTGCCAGCAGCTTGAGGGGACAGGGTTCCTACGAGCAGTACTTC	CASSLRGQGSYEQYF
.	TRBV30	.	TRBJ1-6	TGTGCCTGGAGAGCCACGGGGGGATGGAATTCACCCCTCCACTTT	CAWRATGGWNSPLHF
once	TRBV5-1	.	TRBJ2-1	TGCGCCAGCAGCCCTATGACTAGTGGGAATGAGCAGTTCTTC	CASSPMTSGNEQFF
.	TRBV27	TRBD1	TRBJ2-3	TGTGCCAGCAGTTCCTCGACAGGGGTAACAGATACGCAGTATTTT	CASSSSTGVTDTQYF
.	TRBV27	.	TRBJ2-3	TGTGCCAGCAGTTACGGACACCCTACCACAGATACGCAGTATTTT	CASSYGHPTTDTQYF
.	TRBV3-1/TRBV3-2	.	TRBJ2-5	TGTGCCAGCTCGGACTGGTCGACCCAGTACTTC	CASSDWSTQYF
.	TRBV19	TRBD2	TRBJ2-3	TGTGCCACTACCTTGGGGCGACGGGGGGTTGGCACAGATACGCAGTATTTT	CATTLGRRGVGTDTQYF
few	TRBV6-6	.	TRBJ1-6	TGTGCCAGCAGCCACGCGACTAAAAATTCACCCCTCCACTTT	CASSHATKNSPLHF
once	TRBV7-9	TRBD1	TRBJ2-5	TGTGCCAGCAGCTTATTTGGGACAGGTCACGAAGAGACCCAGTACTTC	CASSLFGTGHEETQYF
once	TRBV9	TRBD1	TRBJ2-1	TGTGCCAGCAGCCTACGACAGGGAAGCTCCTACAATGAGCAGTTCTTC	CASSLRQGSSYNEQFF
.	TRBV6-5	TRBD2	TRBJ2-7	TGTGCCAGCCGCACAACTAGCGGGGGGGCCTACGAGCAGTACTTC	CASRTTSGGAYEQYF
.	TRBV11-2	TRBD1	TRBJ1-2	TGTGCCAGCAGCTTAAGGACAGGGTGGAACTATGGCTACACCTTC	CASSLRTGWNYGYTF
.	TRBV2	.	TRBJ1-3	TGTGCCAGCAGTCCTGAGACAGGCAGGTCTGGAAACACCATATATTTT	CASSPETGRSGNTIYF
.	TRBV7-9	.	TRBJ1-5	TGTGCCAGCAGCTTAGCGTCGGGCGGGAATCAGCCCCAGCATTTT	CASSLASGGNQPQHF
.	TRBV7-2	.	TRBJ2-3	TGTGCCAGCAGCTTAGAGGGGGTAACCACAGATACGCAGTATTTT	CASSLEGVTTDTQYF
.	TRBV19	TRBD1	TRBJ1-5	TGTGCCAGTAGTACGACAGGGATTAGCAATCAGCCCCAGCATTTT	CASSTTGISNQPQHF
.	TRBV27	TRBD2	TRBJ2-5	TGTGCCAGCAGTTTAGGCTGGGGGCGGGGGGAACAAGAGACCCAGTACTTC	CASSLGWGRGEQETQYF
.	TRBV4-1	TRBD2	TRBJ2-1	TGCGCCAGCAGCCAAGCGGGGGGGGCCGTCTCTGAGCAGTTCTTC	CASSQAGGAVSEQFF
.	TRBV5-4	.	TRBJ1-2	TGTGCCAGCAGCTTGGCTTTTCGGGGTAGCGGCTACACCTTC	CASSLAFRGSGYTF
.	TRBV7-3	TRBD2	TRBJ2-2	TGTGCCAGCAGCTCCGGACTAGCGGGTCTATCCGGGGAGCTGTTTTTT	CASSSGLAGLSGELFF
.	TRBV6-5	TRBD1	TRBJ1-2	TGTGCCAGCAGTTACGGGCGGGACAGATCCTATGGCTACACCTTC	CASSYGRDRSYGYTF
.	TRBV7-6	TRBD2	TRBJ2-3	TGTGCCAGCAGCTTGACCGGGACTAGCGGGGGGAGCACAGATACGCAGTATTTT	CASSLTGTSGGSTDTQYF
.	TRBV12-3/TRBV12-4	.	TRBJ2-7	TGTGCCAGCACCTCCATTCCTAACTACGAGCAGTACTTC	CASTSIPNYEQYF
.	TRBV6-5	TRBD2	TRBJ2-1	TGTGCCAGCAGTCGGCTAGCGGGGGCTAGTGAGCAGTTCTTC	CASSRLAGASEQFF
.	TRBV6-5	.	TRBJ2-3	TGTGCCAGCACTGGAGGGACAGAACGTGGAGATACGCAGTATTTT	CASTGGTERGDTQYF
.	TRBV10-2	.	TRBJ2-7	TGCGCCAGCAGTGACATCGTACAGGGACCCGAGCAGTACTTC	CASSDIVQGPEQYF
.	TRBV7-9	.	TRBJ1-2	TGTGCCAGCAGCTTACCGGGAGACTATGGCTACACCTTC	CASSLPGDYGYTF
.	TRBV15	.	TRBJ2-3	TGTGCCACCAGCAGAGGTGGGACTTTGACCACAGATACGCAGTATTTT	CATSRGGTLTTDTQYF
few	TRBV6-5	TRBD2	TRBJ2-3	TGTGCCAGCAGTTCGGGGGGACTCACAGATACGCAGTATTTT	CASSSGGLTDTQYF
.	TRBV7-6	.	TRBJ2-2	TGTGCCAGCAGCACCCCGCGGGGAGGCCTAACGAACACCGGGGAGCTGTTTTTT	CASSTPRGGLTNTGELFF
.	TRBV20-1	.	TRBJ1-6	TGCAGTGCTAGTGCGGGAGGGAGCTCACCCCTCCACTTT	CSASAGGSSPLHF
.	TRBV11-2	TRBD2	TRBJ2-5	TGTGCCAGCAGCTTAGATCTGGGCGGGGGTCGGGAGACCCAGTACTTC	CASSLDLGGGRETQYF
.	TRBV15	.	TRBJ2-3	TGTGCCACCAGCAGAGACCTTGGCGGGGTCGGAGATACGCAGTATTTT	CATSRDLGGVGDTQYF
.	TRBV6-2/TRBV6-3	.	TRBJ2-7	TGTGCCAGCAGTCTTGGTGGCAACTCCTACGAGCAGTACTTC	CASSLGGNSYEQYF
.	TRBV29-1	TRBD2	TRBJ2-3	TGCAGCGTTGATGAGCGGGGGGTAGGAGATACGCAGTATTTT	CSVDERGVGDTQYF
.	TRBV27	.	TRBJ1-5	TGTGCCAGCAGTCCCGACAGCCCCAATCAGCCCCAGCATTTT	CASSPDSPNQPQHF
.	TRBV3-1/TRBV3-2	.	TRBJ2-1	TGTGCCAGCAGCCCCGCGAGCCGCTCCTACAATGAGCAGTTCTTC	CASSPASRSYNEQFF
.	TRBV19	.	TRBJ2-5	TGTGCCAGTAGCCAGATCGGGGGACAGAAGGAGACCCAGTACTTC	CASSQIGGQKETQYF
.	TRBV12-5	.	TRBJ1-5	TGTGCTAGTGGTTTTGGGGCAGGGAATCAGCCCCAGCATTTT	CASGFGAGNQPQHF
.	TRBV18	TRBD2	TRBJ2-1	TGTGCCAGCTCACACGATAGCGGGGTCTTTAACAATGAGCAGTTCTTC	CASSHDSGVFNNEQFF
few	TRBV4-1	.	TRBJ2-5	TGCGCCAGCAGACCCGGGACTGGCCTTACCCAGTACTTC	CASRPGTGLTQYF